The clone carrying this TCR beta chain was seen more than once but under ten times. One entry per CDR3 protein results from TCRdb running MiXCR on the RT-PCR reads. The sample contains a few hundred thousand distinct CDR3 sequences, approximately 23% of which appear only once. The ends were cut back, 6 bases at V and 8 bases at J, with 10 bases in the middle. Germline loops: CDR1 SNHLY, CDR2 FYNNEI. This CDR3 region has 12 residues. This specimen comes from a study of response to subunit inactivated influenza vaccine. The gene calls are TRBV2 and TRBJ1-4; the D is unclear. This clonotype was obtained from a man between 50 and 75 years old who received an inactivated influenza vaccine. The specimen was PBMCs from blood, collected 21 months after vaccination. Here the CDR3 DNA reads TGTGCCAGCAGGGATGGAGGCGAAAAACTGTTTTTT. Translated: CASRDGGEKLFF.